This T cell receptor beta chain was recovered during a study of blood T cell repertoires in COVID-19. Study details: The United States, Italy and Spain provided the acute and convalescent COVID-19 samples. T cells, B-cell-depleted T cells, or PBMCs provided the cDNA or gDNA that served as material.

Under the authors' procedure: Amplification with reference gene primers provided the estimates of nucleated cell counts. Data came from immunoSEQ multiplex PCR; TCRdb stores just in-frame clones and leaves some out. V, J and clone size reflect that table, while D and trimming were determined from the DNA. Of 95,000 to 120,000 clones in the sample, about 85% were seen once. The germline gives CDR1 SGHRS, CDR2 YFSETQ. V lost 3 bases to trimming and J lost 3 bases; unmatched junction nucleotides: 14. This CDR3 comprises 18 residues. Sequenced input: peripheral blood. The chain employs TRBV5-1 and TRBJ2-7; 11 positions match TRBD1. This sequence was found in a man in his forties with acute or convalescent COVID-19. CDR3 nucleotide sequence: TGCGCCAGCAGCTCGATTAAATGGACCGGGACAGGGGGCTACGAGCAGTACTTC. Its translation: CASSSIKWTGTGGYEQYF.